Following are 10 T cell receptor beta chains from one sample sequenced in a study of regulatory T cells in long-lasting Graves disease. Arm-PCR with iRepertoire HTBI primers amplified the CDR3 regions for these TCR beta libraries. TCRdb processed the multiplex PCR reads anew with MiXCR; each CDR3 protein has one entry. The table includes hundreds of thousands of distinct CDR3 sequences, over 15% detected once. Noted time point: newly diagnosed GD, antithyroid drugs for less than 3 months. The TCR library was made from RNA that had been extracted from PBMCs in TRIzol. The same specimen was also included in a second study, on T cells in Graves' hyperthyroidism and ophthalmopathy.

Sequenced here: peripheral blood mononuclear cells (PBMCs), sampled at new diagnosis, from a patient treated with antithyroid drugs. These receptors were taken from a man aged 40-55 years with Graves disease.

V and J are TRBV28 and TRBJ1-6; the D gene is possibly TRBD1 (5 bases). V lost 6 bases to trimming and J lost 7 bases, with 22 bases between them. The CDR3 extends over 17 amino acids. Germline V gene sequence: CDR1 MDHEN, CDR2 SYDVKM. CDR3 sequence: CASRAPGHARSNSPLHF. CDR3 nucleotide sequence: TGTGCCAGCAGGGCGCCAGGACACGCGAGATCAAATTCACCCCTCCACTTT. The whole variable domain, remainder taken from reference TRBV28 and TRBJ1-6, is DVKVTQSSRYLVKRTGEKVFLECVQDMDHENMFWYRQDPGLGLRLIYFSYDVKMKEKGDIPEGYSVSREKKERFSLILESASTNQTSMYLCASRAPGHARSNSPLHFGNGTRLTVT.

Concerning this clonotype itself: The germline gene is not matched at one end of the junction; a read error may be the cause. This rearrangement joins TRBV2 to TRBJ2-1, with D unresolved. Germline V CDR1 and CDR2: SNHLY, FYNNEI. This CDR3 spans 14 amino acids. For the CDR3, the DNA is TGTGCCATCAGTGAGAACCGGAACTACAATGAGCAGTTCTTC. Its translation is CAISENRNYNEQFF. Full variable domain (rest looked up from reference TRBV2 and TRBJ2-1): EPEVTQTPSHQVTQMGQEVILRCVPISNHLYFYWYRQILGQKVEFLVSFYNNEISEKSEIFDDQFSVERPDGSNFTLKIRSTKLEDSAMYFCAISENRNYNEQFFGPGTRLTVL.

The chain combines TRBV27 with TRBJ2-1, with D possibly TRBD1 on 5 matching bases. The germline V and J ends were trimmed by 7 bases and 5 bases, with 18 bases remaining between them. This CDR3 is built from 15 residues. CDR1 is MNHEY and CDR2 is SMNVEV in the germline V gene (reference sequence). The chain's CDR3 is CASTLRLGRDNEQFF. As DNA, the CDR3 is TGTGCCAGCACCCTTAGGTTGGGGCGAGACAATGAGCAGTTCTTC.

Many counts were recorded for this clonotype. The chain has TRBV9 and TRBJ1-1; TRBD1 matches 9 bases. The CDR3 contains 15 residues. The J segment lost 1 base and the V segment lost 4 bases, leaving 5 bases of the junction unmatched. Germline V gene data show CDR1 as SGDLS and CDR2 as YYNGEE. The CDR3 DNA sequence: TGTGCCAGCAGCTCCCGGACAGGGGAGAACACTGAAGCTTTCTTT. Residues: CASSSRTGENTEAFF.

The V gene is TRBV24-1, the J gene TRBJ2-7; 10 nucleotides match TRBD1. Germline lookup yields CDR1 KGHDR and CDR2 SFDVKD. This CDR3 comprises 16 residues. J was trimmed by 3 bases and V by 4 bases; bases with no gene match: 8. CDR3 nucleotide sequence: TGTGCCACCAGTGACCCTCCCCGGACAGGGGGCTACGAGCAGTACTTC. Translated, it gives CATSDPPRTGGYEQYF.

This clonotype has a count of ten or more. The chain carries TRBV2 and TRBJ1-6; D might be TRBD1 (6 bases). CDR1 and CDR2 from the germline V gene are SNHLY and FYNNEI. This CDR3 is built from 15 residues. Trimming pared 5 bases from V and 7 bases from J, leaving 15 bases between. CDR3 bases: TGTGCCAGCAGTAGACAGGCTCCCCTCAATTCACCCCTCCACTTT. It yields the protein CASSRQAPLNSPLHF.

This clonotype was observed a handful of times. The V and J genes are TRBV15 and TRBJ2-1; no clear D. Between the trimmed V and J ends, which lost 0 bases and 5 bases, there was a span of 8 bases. Germline-derived CDR1 and CDR2 are LNHNV and YYDKDF (reference sequence). The CDR3 is made up of 14 amino acids. DNA of the CDR3: TGTGCCACCAGCAGAGATTCCTCTAACAATGAGCAGTTCTTC. Encoded protein: CATSRDSSNNEQFF. Combining the CDR3 with reference TRBV15 and TRBJ2-1 gives the whole variable domain DAMVIQNPRYQVTQFGKPVTLSCSQTLNHNVMYWYQQKSSQAPKLLFHYYDKDFNNEADTPDNFQSRRPNTSFCFLDIRSPGLGDTAMYLCATSRDSSNNEQFFGPGTRLTVL.

This sequence joins TRBV6-2 or TRBV6-3 and TRBJ2-1, with D uncertain. Trimming shortened V by 3 bases and J by 13 bases, and 10 bases separated the two germline ends. Germline assignment: CDR1 MNHEY and CDR2 SVGEGT. This CDR3 contains 11 residues. CDR3 protein: CASSYPTPQFF. CDR3 DNA: TGTGCCAGCAGTTATCCGACTCCTCAGTTCTTC.

This clonotype has ten or more counts. The genes are TRBV20-1 and TRBJ1-6; D gene uncertain. V was cut by 5 bases and J by 6 bases, with 11 bases left in between. Germline V gives CDR1 DFQATT, CDR2 SNEGSKA (reference sequence). This CDR3 has 13 amino acids. CDR3 region: CSASYDANSPLHF. The CDR3 DNA reads as TGCAGTGCTTCCTATGATGCTAATTCACCCCTCCACTTT.

This clonotype was observed a handful of times. The chain uses TRBV7-2 and TRBJ2-5; 8 positions agree with TRBD2. This CDR3 contains 13 residues. V was clipped by 5 bases and J by 11 bases; unmatched bases: 10. CDR1 and CDR2 (germline): SGHTA, FQGNSA. CDR3 nucleotides: TGTGCCAGCAGCGTATCATGGGGCGGGGGGCAGTACTTC. It is translated as CASSVSWGGGQYF.